Shown below are 17 T cell receptor beta chains from a single sample sequenced in a study of blood T cell repertoires in COVID-19. The repertoire was sequenced with immunoSEQ multiplex PCR; TCRdb's copy has only in-frame clones and lacks some. The profile shows some 80,000 clones, almost 85% of them singletons. Specimen: peripheral blood. The receptors originated from a man aged 50 to 60 with COVID-19, enrolled during active disease.

This chain joins TRBV6-1 and TRBJ2-7; D remains unclear. Germline V gives CDR1 MNHNS, CDR2 SASEGT. Trimming took 1 base from V and 3 from J, leaving 10 bases between them. The CDR3 has 14 amino acids. Here the CDR3 DNA reads TGTGCCAGCAGTGAAGGCGGAAACCTCTACGAGCAGTACTTC. Translation: CASSEGGNLYEQYF.

The J gene is TRBJ2-2, the V gene TRBV15, with D uncertain. V shed 6 bases and J shed 6 bases, with 11 bases lying between them. Per the germline V gene, CDR1 is LNHNV and CDR2 is YYDKDF (reference sequence). This CDR3 contains 13 residues. Here the CDR3 DNA reads TGTGCCACCAGGGCATCAAGCGCCGGGGAGCTGTTTTTT. Amino acids: CATRASSAGELFF.

The chain employs TRBV7-9 and TRBJ2-7; a weak D match, TRBD1 (6 bases). Trimming removed 10 bases at V and 3 bases at J, with 10 bases between. The CDR3 extends over 11 amino acids. CDR1 and CDR2 from the germline V gene are SEHNR and FQNEAQ (reference sequence). The CDR3 reads CATGHLYEQYF. In nucleotides, the CDR3 is TGTGCCACGGGACATCTCTACGAGCAGTACTTC.

A word on this clone: Compared with germline, one end of the junction differs, possibly owing to a read error. This chain links TRBV7-7 with TRBJ1-3; D perhaps matches TRBD1 (6 bases). Germline values: CDR1 SSHAT, CDR2 FNYEAQ (reference sequence). The CDR3 covers 13 residues. The CDR3 region is CASSSDRGNTIYF. The CDR3 DNA sequence: TGTGCTAGCAGCTCGGACAGAGGAAACACCATATATTTT.

V usage is TRBV4-3 and J usage is TRBJ2-3; 16 bases line up with TRBD2. The CDR3 contains 17 residues. Germline V gives CDR1 LGHNA, CDR2 YSLEER. V gave up 3 bases and J gave up 2 bases; unmatched junction bases: 2. The CDR3 coding sequence is TGCGCCAGCAGCCAGGGACTAGCGGGAGGGTCCACAGATACGCAGTATTTT. It specifies CASSQGLAGGSTDTQYF.

The J gene is TRBJ2-3, the V gene TRBV9, with 7 bases fitting TRBD2. This CDR3 has 18 residues. The V gene's germline CDR1 is SGDLS and CDR2 YYNGEE. J was trimmed by 0 bases and V by 0 bases; bases with no gene match: 10. CDR3 protein: CASSVGDGLAASTDTQYF. DNA of the CDR3: TGTGCCAGCAGCGTAGGGGATGGGCTAGCGGCTAGCACAGATACGCAGTATTTT.

In its sample, this clone was seen once. CDR3 nucleotide sequence: TGTGCCAGCCACTACGGGACAGGGCAAGAGACCCAGTACTTC. This sequence encodes CASHYGTGQETQYF. J is TRBJ2-5 and V is TRBV2, with 9 bases lining up with TRBD1. After removal of 8 bases from V and 2 bases from J, the junction contained 6 bases not matched to a gene. Germline CDR1 reads SNHLY; CDR2 reads FYNNEI. The CDR3 runs 14 residues.

This rearrangement joins TRBV23-1 to TRBJ2-1; 8 nucleotides agree with TRBD2. TRBV23-1 is labeled an ORF, and its function is uncertain. V lost 0 bases and J lost 0; bases outside the gene matches: 16. CDR3 length equals 21 residues. The CDR3 loop reads CASSQSKTSERSRSSYNEQFF. The CDR3 DNA follows: TGCGCCAGCAGTCAATCGAAGACTAGCGAGCGAAGCCGCAGCTCCTACAATGAGCAGTTCTTC.

The rearrangement joins TRBV29-1 to TRBJ1-1, with 7 bases fitting TRBD1. V lost 2 bases to trimming and J lost 4 bases; unmatched junction nucleotides: 13. This CDR3 spans 16 amino acids. Germline V gene sequence: CDR1 SQVTM, CDR2 ANQGSEA. The CDR3 protein is CSVERWGQGVGTEAFF. In DNA form, the CDR3 reads TGCAGCGTTGAACGATGGGGGCAGGGGGTTGGCACTGAAGCTTTCTTT.

In DNA form, the CDR3 reads TGTGCCAGTAGTAACTATAGAACAGGGGGTTCAGATACGCAGTATTTT. Protein product: CASSNYRTGGSDTQYF. The chain couples TRBV19 to TRBJ2-3, with 8 nucleotides matching TRBD1. V lost 4 bases and J lost 4; bases outside the gene matches: 10. CDR3 length: 16 amino acids. CDR1 is LNHDA and CDR2 is SQIVND in the germline V gene (reference sequence).

The gene calls are TRBV5-4 and TRBJ2-3; D call uncertain. In germline, CDR1 is SGHNT, CDR2 YYREEE (reference sequence). The length of the CDR3 is 14 residues. The V gene lost 1 base and the J gene lost 5 bases, with 11 bases spanning the gap. This CDR3 is CASSLRFLGDTQYF. The CDR3 DNA is TGTGCCAGCAGCTTGCGGTTCCTCGGAGATACGCAGTATTTT.

The chain recombines TRBV3-1 (or the pseudogene TRBV3-2) with TRBJ2-7, with a possible D match to TRBD2 (5 bases). The CDR3 contains 16 residues. Germline CDR1 and CDR2: LGHDT and YNNKEL (reference sequence). The germline V and J ends were trimmed by 3 bases and 1 base, with 16 bases remaining between them. The CDR3, as DNA: TGTGCCAGCAGCCAGGGTACGACGGGAACGTCCTACGAGCAGTACTTC. This sequence encodes CASSQGTTGTSYEQYF.

This sequence joins TRBV5-1 and TRBJ2-3, with TRBD2 matching over 7 bases. CDR3 length equals 14 residues. Germline loops: CDR1 SGHRS, CDR2 YFSETQ. V lost 5 bases, J lost 1 base, and 4 bases stayed unmatched. The DNA of the CDR3 is TGCGCCAGCAGGAGGCTAGCGGGCACAGATACGCAGTATTTT. Amino acids: CASRRLAGTDTQYF.

This clone was seen a single time. This chain links TRBV9 with TRBJ1-4, with 8 bases aligning to TRBD1. The CDR3 totals 18 residues. V trimming: 3 bases; J trimming: 3 bases; junction bases outside the gene matches: 13. From germline, CDR1 is SGDLS and CDR2 YYNGEE. CDR3 protein: CASSARAGTGFSNEKLFF. The CDR3 DNA follows: TGTGCCAGCAGCGCGAGGGCCGGGACAGGATTCTCTAATGAAAAACTGTTTTTT.

CDR3: CASSLFGGRANEQYF. In DNA, the CDR3 is TGTGCCAGCAGCCTTTTTGGAGGGAGGGCCAACGAGCAGTACTTC. J is TRBJ2-7 and V is TRBV3-1 (or the pseudogene TRBV3-2), with 7 nucleotides matching TRBD2. The CDR3 length is 15 residues. From germline, CDR1 is LGHDT and CDR2 YNNKEL (reference sequence). V lost 4 bases, J lost 5 bases, and 11 bases stayed unmatched.

The V gene is TRBV6-1, the J gene TRBJ2-6; no reliable D call. Germline V lookup: CDR1 MNHNS, CDR2 SASEGT. V was pared by 6 bases and J by 4 bases, with 7 bases between. CDR3 length equals 13 residues. In DNA, the CDR3 is TGTGCCAGCAGCGAAACAGGGGCCAACGTCCTGACTTTC. Its protein product is CASSETGANVLTF.

The chain combines TRBV18 with TRBJ1-4; D may be TRBD1 (6 bases). The CDR3 contains 16 residues. Germline V gene data show CDR1 as KGHSH and CDR2 as LQKENI. The V gene lost 8 bases and the J gene lost 6 bases, with 22 bases spanning the gap. The CDR3: CASAATGSPRDEKLFF. In DNA, the CDR3 is TGTGCCAGCGCAGCTACAGGGTCCCCGAGGGATGAAAAACTGTTTTTT.